These T cell receptor beta chains were read from a single sample in a study of CD8 T cells in ankylosing spondylitis. TCRdb redid the calling of the 5' RACE reads with MiXCR, one entry per CDR3 protein. Counted here are nearly 250,000 distinct CDR3 sequences, 32% occurring once; the ten biggest clones make up approximately 4.6%. The sequenced sample consisted of blood, either unsorted or a sorted T cell fraction (not recorded which). The receptors originated from a male donor with ankylosing spondylitis or in good health (not recorded which). Both conserved end residues are part of each CDR3. D genes are given only for firm matches. The size entry is marked missing in some rows and otherwise reads once, few, many or a size class.

CASSLTGPPRETQYF	TGTGCCAGCAGCTTAACCGGGCCCCCCAGGGAGACCCAGTACTTC	TRBJ2-5	NA	NA	TRBV7-2
CSAPRDRGYEQYF	TGCAGTGCTCCCCGGGACAGGGGCTACGAGCAGTACTTC	TRBJ2-7	few	TRBD1	TRBV20-1
CASSLVGRIGELFF	TGTGCCAGCAGTTTGGTAGGGAGGATCGGGGAGCTGTTTTTT	TRBJ2-2	few	NA	TRBV28
CASSFGGNTEAFF	TGTGCCAGCAGCTTCGGAGGGAACACTGAAGCTTTCTTT	TRBJ1-1	many	NA	TRBV12-3/TRBV12-4
CSAREKETQYF	TGCAGTGCTAGAGAAAAAGAGACCCAGTACTTC	TRBJ2-5	NA	NA	TRBV20-1
CASSLQRGGYNEQFF	TGTGCCAGCAGCTTACAGCGGGGGGGTTACAATGAGCAGTTCTTC	TRBJ2-1	NA	TRBD2	TRBV7-9
CSARVQTVGEAFF	TGCAGTGCTAGAGTGCAGACAGTGGGTGAAGCTTTCTTT	TRBJ1-1	many	NA	TRBV20-1
CASRIGGGHGYTF	TGCGCCAGCAGAATCGGCGGGGGCCATGGCTACACCTTC	TRBJ1-2	few	NA	TRBV10-2
CSARADRTLSYEQYF	TGCAGTGCTAGGGCCGACAGGACGCTCTCCTACGAGCAGTACTTC	TRBJ2-7	NA	NA	TRBV20-1
CSARELGRTQETQYF	TGCAGTGCTAGAGAACTGGGACGGACCCAAGAGACCCAGTACTTC	TRBJ2-5	many	NA	TRBV20-1
CSASRYGEQYF	TGCAGTGCGAGTAGGTACGGGGAGCAGTACTTC	TRBJ2-7	NA	NA	TRBV20-1
CASSQVDIWVGTENYGYTF	TGTGCCAGCAGCCAAGTTGACATTTGGGTTGGGACAGAAAACTATGGCTACACCTTC	TRBJ1-2	NA	TRBD1	TRBV3-1
CASSQLENTEAFF	TGTGCCAGCAGCCAACTTGAGAACACTGAAGCTTTCTTT	TRBJ1-1	NA	NA	TRBV3-1
CASSLRDRSSGANVLTF	TGTGCCAGCAGCTTGCGGGACAGGTCCTCTGGGGCCAACGTCCTGACTTTC	TRBJ2-6	few	TRBD1	TRBV7-2
CASSLGGSGRGNQPQHF	TGTGCCAGCAGTTTAGGGGGTTCAGGACGGGGCAATCAGCCCCAGCATTTT	TRBJ1-5	NA	NA	TRBV12-3/TRBV12-4
CASSQTVRDRGKYF	TGTGCCAGCAGCCAAACCGTCCGGGACAGAGGAAAGTACTTC	TRBJ2-5	NA	TRBD1	TRBV3-1
CATRDSYEQYF	TGTGCCACCAGGGACAGCTACGAGCAGTACTTC	TRBJ2-7	NA	TRBD1	TRBV28
CASSLEEYRDTQYF	TGTGCCAGCAGCTTAGAGGAGTATCGGGATACGCAGTATTTT	TRBJ2-3	NA	NA	TRBV7-8
CASSSDRVPGELFF	TGTGCCAGCAGCTCAGACAGGGTCCCCGGGGAGCTGTTTTTT	TRBJ2-2	NA	TRBD1	TRBV27
CSARGGGGGSANEKLFF	TGCAGTGCTAGAGGGGGTGGTGGTGGGTCGGCTAATGAAAAACTGTTTTTT	TRBJ1-4	NA	NA	TRBV20-1
CASSATPAGAEEQYF	TGTGCCAGCAGCGCAACCCCAGCGGGGGCAGAAGAGCAGTACTTC	TRBJ2-7	few	TRBD2	TRBV9
CASSPATGISYEQYF	TGTGCCAGCAGCCCCGCGACAGGGATTTCCTACGAGCAGTACTTC	TRBJ2-7	NA	TRBD1	TRBV12-3/TRBV12-4
CSAPFLPSRGTDTQYF	TGCAGTGCTCCCTTTCTGCCTAGCAGAGGCACAGATACGCAGTATTTT	TRBJ2-3	NA	NA	TRBV20-1
CSARAILAGGPLDSYNEQFF	TGCAGTGCTAGGGCTATCCTAGCGGGGGGTCCCTTAGACTCCTACAATGAGCAGTTCTTC	TRBJ2-1	few	TRBD2	TRBV20-1
CASSLFGNTGELFF	TGCGCCAGCAGCTTGTTCGGGAACACCGGGGAGCTGTTTTTT	TRBJ2-2	NA	NA	TRBV5-1
CASSLNPNTWGQGEKLFF	TGTGCCAGCAGCTTAAACCCAAACACATGGGGACAGGGTGAAAAACTGTTTTTT	TRBJ1-4	once	TRBD1	TRBV7-8
CASSKQDSLYNEQFF	TGTGCCAGCAGTAAACAGGATTCACTATACAATGAGCAGTTCTTC	TRBJ2-1	few	NA	TRBV6-1
CASSLAAGNQPQHF	TGTGCCAGCAGCTTGGCCGCAGGGAATCAGCCCCAGCATTTT	TRBJ1-5	few	NA	TRBV5-5
CASSLTGTGDFQETQYF	TGTGCCAGCAGCTTAACGGGGACAGGGGATTTCCAAGAGACCCAGTACTTC	TRBJ2-5	few	TRBD1	TRBV11-2
CSASPGFDNQPQHF	TGCAGTGCTAGTCCTGGGTTTGACAATCAGCCCCAGCATTTT	TRBJ1-5	many	NA	TRBV20-1
CSAEGQGTDIQYF	TGCAGTGCGGAAGGACAGGGGACTGACATTCAGTACTTC	TRBJ2-4	few	TRBD1	TRBV20-1
CASTLRVSYNEQFF	TGTGCCAGCACCCTGCGGGTCTCCTACAATGAGCAGTTCTTC	TRBJ2-1	NA	NA	TRBV28
CASSLRTTGGALDTQYF	TGTGCCAGCAGCTTACGCACGACGGGGGGGGCCCTAGATACGCAGTATTTT	TRBJ2-3	few	TRBD2	TRBV7-2
CAISDPLSGAQSSYNEQFF	TGTGCCATCAGTGACCCTCTGTCGGGGGCCCAAAGCTCCTACAATGAGCAGTTCTTC	TRBJ2-1	NA	NA	TRBV10-3
CASSIGTSGYNEQFF	TGCGCCAGCAGCATCGGGACTAGCGGGTACAATGAGCAGTTCTTC	TRBJ2-1	NA	TRBD2	TRBV5-1
CAISEGGVVGTQYF	TGTGCCATCAGTGAAGGTGGAGTGGTTGGTACGCAGTATTTT	TRBJ2-3	few	NA	TRBV10-3
CAISEVDSQETQYF	TGTGCCATCAGTGAAGTCGACAGCCAAGAGACCCAGTACTTC	TRBJ2-5	many	NA	TRBV10-3
CASGRRSSYEQYF	TGTGCCAGCGGGCGCCGGAGCTCCTACGAGCAGTACTTC	TRBJ2-7	NA	NA	TRBV7-9
CSVRTGTGGTEAFF	TGCAGCGTTCGAACCGGGACAGGGGGCACTGAAGCTTTCTTT	TRBJ1-1	NA	TRBD1	TRBV29-1
CSAPNPRGARTDTQYF	TGCAGTGCCCCCAATCCCCGGGGGGCCCGCACAGATACGCAGTATTTT	TRBJ2-3	few	NA	TRBV20-1
CASTYEFGQFGNTIYF	TGTGCCAGCACTTACGAGTTCGGCCAGTTCGGAAACACCATATATTTT	TRBJ1-3	NA	NA	TRBV6-5
CASSRGRFSRHYGYTF	TGTGCCAGCAGTAGGGGGAGATTTTCGCGGCACTATGGCTACACCTTC	TRBJ1-2	few	NA	TRBV6-1
CASSGRTETQYF	TGTGCCAGCAGCGGAAGGACCGAGACCCAGTACTTC	TRBJ2-5	NA	NA	TRBV11-3
CSVAGITGELFF	TGCAGCGTTGCCGGGATCACCGGGGAGCTGTTTTTT	TRBJ2-2	NA	NA	TRBV29-1
CSAMSGGGATEQFF	TGCAGTGCTATGTCTGGCGGGGGGGCGACTGAGCAGTTCTTC	TRBJ2-1	few	TRBD2	TRBV20-1
CASSFVAGGNNEQFF	TGCGCCAGCAGCTTCGTAGCGGGGGGAAACAATGAGCAGTTCTTC	TRBJ2-1	few	TRBD2	TRBV5-1
CASSLSGPTDTQYF	TGCGCCAGCAGCTTGTCAGGCCCCACAGATACGCAGTATTTT	TRBJ2-3	NA	NA	TRBV5-1
CASSLAQGVLFF	TGTGCCAGCAGCTTGGCGCAGGGGGTGTTGTTTTTT	TRBJ2-2	few	TRBD1	TRBV5-6
CASSFDGTLSYEQYF	TGTGCCAGCAGTTTTGACGGAACCCTCTCCTACGAGCAGTACTTC	TRBJ2-7	NA	NA	TRBV28
CASTVDRGNEKLFF	TGTGCCAGCACCGTGGACAGGGGAAATGAAAAACTGTTTTTT	TRBJ1-4	NA	TRBD1	TRBV12-3/TRBV12-4
CSARGARLTDTQYF	TGCAGTGCTAGGGGCGCGAGGCTCACAGATACGCAGTATTTT	TRBJ2-3	few	NA	TRBV20-1
CSATRPKNTGELFF	TGCAGTGCTACCAGGCCGAAGAACACCGGGGAGCTGTTTTTT	TRBJ2-2	few	NA	TRBV20-1
CSARSPRDSAYEQYF	TGCAGTGCTAGATCCCCCCGGGACAGTGCCTACGAGCAGTACTTC	TRBJ2-7	few	TRBD1	TRBV20-1
CASRGYGGALDTGELFF	TGTGCCAGCCGAGGGTACGGGGGGGCCTTGGACACCGGGGAGCTGTTTTTT	TRBJ2-2	few	TRBD2	TRBV6-1
CASSRGFRNSPLHF	TGTGCCAGCAGCAGGGGATTCCGTAATTCACCCCTCCACTTT	TRBJ1-6	NA	NA	TRBV9
CASSLRLQGLETQYF	TGTGCCAGCAGCTTACGGTTACAGGGTTTGGAGACCCAGTACTTC	TRBJ2-5	NA	NA	TRBV7-6
CSAPDQAYEQYF	TGCAGTGCCCCCGACCAAGCCTACGAGCAGTACTTC	TRBJ2-7	few	NA	TRBV20-1
CASRHSGEDRNTIYF	TGCGCCAGCCGACACTCTGGGGAAGATAGAAACACCATATATTTT	TRBJ1-3	NA	NA	TRBV4-1
CASSWGQGINEQYF	TGCGCCAGCAGCTGGGGACAGGGAATCAACGAGCAGTACTTC	TRBJ2-7	few	TRBD1	TRBV5-1
CSVEPDRVWDQPQHF	TGCAGCGTTGAACCAGACAGGGTTTGGGATCAGCCCCAGCATTTT	TRBJ1-5	NA	TRBD1	TRBV29-1